This T cell receptor beta chain originates from a study of blood T cell repertoires in COVID-19. Germline V gene data show CDR1 as SQVTM and CDR2 as ANQGSEA. J was trimmed by 5 bases and V by 5 bases; bases with no gene match: 6. The CDR3 is made up of 13 amino acids. This clone has more than one count but fewer than ten. Only in-frame clones appear in the TCRdb table, and some are missing; sequencing was by immunoSEQ multiplex PCR. The table lists 220,000 or so clones, around nine tenths of them singletons, with 0.82% in the top ten. The J gene is TRBJ1-1, the V gene TRBV29-1, with 9 bases matching TRBD1. The TCR comes from a man between 60 and 75 years old with COVID-19, enrolled during active disease. The sequencing sample was made of peripheral blood. The CDR3 spells CSVTQGASTEAFF. CDR3 nucleotides: TGCAGCGTTACACAGGGGGCGTCTACTGAAGCTTTCTTT.